The 20 T cell receptor beta chains reported below all come from one sample, sequenced in a study of early T cells in non-severe SARS-CoV-2 infection (dated by TCRdb to the early 2020s). Libraries came from 5' RACE. The instrument given in TCRdb is NextSeq 500. TCRdb reanalyzed the raw reads on its own, using fastp at Q25 for trimming and MiXCR for clone calling, and kept in-frame beta chains. A single entry per CDR3 protein holds the most common genes and DNA from its merged rows. In all, the sample holds tens of thousands of distinct CDR3 sequences, and 15% to 18% of those were seen once. The ten most abundant clones make up around 12% of the sample. Material: whole blood. These receptors were collected from an adult who was a healthcare worker with PCR-confirmed SARS-CoV-2 infection or an uninfected control (not recorded which).

There are many counts of this clonotype. V is TRBV27 and J is TRBJ2-1; D is possibly TRBD1 or TRBD2 (5 bases each). V was trimmed by 8 bases and J by 7 bases, leaving 6 bases between them. Germline lookup yields CDR1 MNHEY and CDR2 SMNVEV (reference sequence). CDR3 length: 10 residues. The chain's CDR3 is CASGGNEQFF. The CDR3 nucleotides read TGTGCCAGCGGGGGTAATGAGCAGTTCTTC.

The chain uses TRBV19 and TRBJ2-7, with TRBD1 as a possible D gene (6 bases). Deletions cut 10 bases from V and 2 bases from J, with 27 bases between. The CDR3 has 17 amino acids. The germline gives CDR1 LNHDA, CDR2 SQIVND (reference sequence). CDR3 protein: CAISKGGRPRTAYEQYF. The CDR3 DNA sequence: TGTGCCATCTCCAAAGGGGGACGACCAAGGACTGCCTACGAGCAGTACTTC.

V and J are TRBV9 and TRBJ2-2, with 9 bases that match TRBD1. J gave up 7 bases and V 0 bases, and 7 bases lay outside the gene matches. Germline V CDR1 and CDR2: SGDLS, YYNGEE. The CDR3 has 16 amino acids. The CDR3 sequence: CASSVGDRVYDGELFF. In DNA, the CDR3 is TGTGCCAGCAGCGTAGGGGACAGGGTCTACGACGGGGAGCTGTTTTTT.

The chain has TRBV19 and TRBJ1-2; TRBD1 matches at 9 bases. CDR1 is LNHDA, CDR2 SQIVND, per germline (reference sequence). The V segment lost 3 bases and the J segment 8 bases; nucleotides outside the gene matches: 7. CDR3 size: 14 residues. CDR3 nucleotide sequence: TGTGCCAGTAGTATTAGGGGACAGGGCCGCGGCTACACCTTC. As protein: CASSIRGQGRGYTF.

This clonotype occurred a few times. The gene calls are TRBV11-2 and TRBJ2-1; no firm D call. Germline values: CDR1 SGHAT, CDR2 FQNNGV. V was pared by 5 bases and J by 5 bases, with 10 bases between. The CDR3 runs 13 residues. CDR3 sequence (DNA): TGTGCCAGCAGCCGAGAAGAGGACAATGAGCAGTTCTTC. Its protein is CASSREEDNEQFF.

This clonotype has just a few counts. The V call is TRBV4-1, the J call TRBJ2-7; 10 nucleotides match TRBD2. Germline V gives CDR1 MGHRA, CDR2 YSYEKL. CDR3 length: 18 residues. J gave up 2 bases and V 0 bases, and 10 bases lay outside the gene matches. CDR3: CASSQDREAGGLTYEQYF. CDR3 coding DNA: TGCGCCAGCAGCCAAGATAGAGAAGCGGGGGGGCTGACCTACGAGCAGTACTTC.

V usage is TRBV29-1 and J usage is TRBJ2-5; D gene unclear. V gave up 4 bases and J gave up 5 bases, with 8 bases separating them. Germline-derived CDR1 and CDR2 are SQVTM and ANQGSEA. The CDR3 has 11 residues. CDR3 nucleotide sequence: TGCAGCGTTGCGAGGCAGGAGACCCAGTACTTC. Its protein is CSVARQETQYF.

This clonotype has only a few counts. This chain links TRBV12-3 or TRBV12-4 with TRBJ2-3; 7 positions match TRBD2. Trimming cost V 3 bases and J 7 bases; bases outside gene matches: 7. The CDR3 is 14 residues long. This chain's CDR3 is CASSLRGNLNTQYF. For the CDR3, the DNA is TGTGCCAGCAGTTTGCGGGGGAACTTGAATACGCAGTATTTT.

The genes are TRBV29-1 and TRBJ2-3; 13 positions agree with TRBD2. With V trimmed by 4 bases and J by 1 base, 5 bases remained unmatched. This CDR3 has 16 amino acids. Germline values: CDR1 SQVTM, CDR2 ANQGSEA. The CDR3 sequence: CSVGAGLAGGTDTQYF. Written as DNA, the CDR3 is TGCAGCGTTGGGGCCGGACTAGCGGGGGGCACAGATACGCAGTATTTT.

A word on this clonotype: Since a much larger clone is just one base distant, this may be a read error. The chain carries TRBV28 and TRBJ2-3; D is uncertain. CDR1 is MDHEN, CDR2 SYDVKM, per germline. The CDR3 runs 11 residues. V lost 6 bases to trimming and J lost 4 bases, with 5 bases between them. CDR3 protein: CASSDADTQYF. DNA of the CDR3: TGTGCCAGCAGCGACGCAGATACGCAGTATTTT.

V gene TRBV27 combines with J gene TRBJ2-7; 10 positions match TRBD1. The CDR3 spans 12 residues. The germline V gene has CDR1 MNHEY and CDR2 SMNVEV (reference sequence). Trimming took 8 bases from V and 5 from J; bases not matched to a gene: 3. As DNA, the CDR3 is TGTGCCAGCGGGGACAGGGGCCACGAGCAGTACTTC. It is translated as CASGDRGHEQYF.

There are a few counts of this clonotype. This chain links TRBV7-9 with TRBJ2-7; TRBD1 aligns across 8 bases. This CDR3 has 13 amino acids. Trimming took 5 bases from V and 5 from J; bases not matched to a gene: 5. Germline loops: CDR1 SEHNR, CDR2 FQNEAQ (reference sequence). The CDR3 loop is CASSEDRVHEQYF. CDR3 coding DNA: TGTGCCAGCAGCGAGGACAGGGTACACGAGCAGTACTTC.

The chain employs TRBV12-3 or TRBV12-4 and TRBJ2-6; D is unclear. Trimming removed 2 bases at V and 4 bases at J, with 6 bases between. This CDR3 has 14 amino acids. DNA of the CDR3: TGTGCCAGCAGTTTAATCGCAGGGGCCAACGTCCTGACTTTC. It translates to CASSLIAGANVLTF.

This clonotype has ten or more counts. The chain employs TRBV2 and TRBJ2-1, with 7 bases that match TRBD1. From germline, CDR1 is SNHLY and CDR2 FYNNEI. V was clipped by 10 bases and J by 0 bases; unmatched bases: 9. This CDR3 contains 15 residues. Here the CDR3 DNA reads TGTGCCAACTCCGGACAGGCTCGCTCCTACAATGAGCAGTTCTTC. Amino acid sequence: CANSGQARSYNEQFF.

J is TRBJ2-2 and V is TRBV20-1; 9 bases agree with TRBD1. Germline V CDR1 and CDR2: DFQATT, SNEGSKA (reference sequence). With 6 bases clipped from V and 0 bases from J, the junction kept 5 bases outside the gene matches. The CDR3 contains 15 residues. DNA of the CDR3: TGCAGTGCCCCCGGGACAGGGACGAACACCGGGGAGCTGTTTTTT. It is translated as CSAPGTGTNTGELFF.

This clonotype has at least ten counts. The chain employs TRBV20-1 and TRBJ1-2; D is perhaps TRBD1 (6 bases). V lost 5 bases, J lost 8 bases, and 15 bases lay in between. This CDR3 comprises 12 residues. Germline V gives CDR1 DFQATT, CDR2 SNEGSKA (reference sequence). The CDR3 reads CSAPGQTPGYTF. For the CDR3, the DNA is TGCAGTGCTCCCGGACAGACGCCGGGCTACACCTTC.

This clonotype was found a few times. The rearrangement links TRBV7-9 to TRBJ2-4; D may correspond to TRBD1 or TRBD2 (5 bases each). The CDR3 extends over 17 amino acids. CDR1 SEHNR and CDR2 FQNEAQ come from the germline V gene (reference sequence). V was shortened by 4 bases and J by 5 bases, with 21 bases between the two germline ends. The CDR3 DNA follows: TGTGCCAGCAGCTCCCCCTTTGGGGCCGCGGAGGAAAACATTCAGTACTTC. Amino acid sequence: CASSSPFGAAEENIQYF.

This clonotype has a handful of counts. The V and J genes are TRBV9 and TRBJ2-3; 8 positions match TRBD1. CDR3 length: 13 amino acids. The junction had 3 bases not matched to a gene; V was cut back by 6 bases and J by 3 bases. Germline-derived CDR1 and CDR2 are SGDLS and YYNGEE. The CDR3 DNA reads TGTGCCAGCACCCGACAGGGGACAGATACGCAGTATTTT. This gives the protein CASTRQGTDTQYF.

This chain links TRBV5-4 with TRBJ1-1; 7 nucleotides match TRBD1. Trimming took 2 bases from V and 9 from J; bases not matched to a gene: 10. Germline V gene lookup returns CDR1 SGHNT and CDR2 YYREEE (reference sequence). The CDR3 runs 14 residues. The CDR3 DNA reads TGTGCCAGCAGCTTTCAAGGGGGCGCGACTAAAGCTTTCTTT. Its translation: CASSFQGGATKAFF.

V and J are TRBV9 and TRBJ1-4; no firm D call. Trimming removed 0 bases from V and 4 bases from J, with 7 bases in between. The CDR3 extends over 14 amino acids. The germline CDR1 and CDR2 sequences are SGDLS and YYNGEE. The CDR3 protein is CASSVGGLNEKLFF. CDR3 nucleotides: TGTGCCAGCAGCGTAGGCGGCCTTAATGAAAAACTGTTTTTT. Looking up the rest from reference TRBV9 and TRBJ1-4 gives the full variable domain: DSGVTQTPKHLITATGQRVTLRCSPRSGDLSVYWYQQSLDQGLQFLIQYYNGEERAKGNILERFSAQQFPDLHSELNLSSLELGDSALYFCASSVGGLNEKLFFGSGTQLSVL.